This T cell receptor beta chain was sequenced in a study of immune heterogeneity within non-small cell lung tumors. Concerning this clonotype: Antigen unknown.

CDR3 length: 14 amino acids. Trimming took off 9 bases at V and 1 base at J, with 13 bases between the two ends. The germline V gene has CDR1 MNHEY and CDR2 SMNVEV (reference sequence). Study-wide results and caveats: Some T-cell receptor beta clonotypes occurred at high frequency. These high-frequency clonotypes were largely distinct between individual patients.

Bulk tumor genomic DNA (approximately 600 ng per sample) served as template. Multiple biopsies spaced far apart were taken from each primary tumor during surgery. The study enrolled patients with untreated, newly diagnosed non-small cell lung cancer who underwent curative surgery. It was newly diagnosed non-small cell lung cancer patients having surgery with curative intent who served as donors. It was with 32 V and 13 J primers that multiplex PCR amplified TCR beta CDR3. TCRdb analysed the multiplex PCR reads with MiXCR anew, one entry per CDR3 protein. Among 2,600 or so distinct CDR3 sequences listed, roughly 27% were seen once.

This sequence was found in a man in his sixties with non-small cell lung cancer. The specimen sequenced was lung tumor tissue. This chain uses TRBV27 with TRBJ1-5; possible D gene TRBD1, 5 bases. The CDR3 bases are TGTGCCAGTTTATCCTACAGGAGCAATCAGCCCCAGCATTTT. Amino acids: CASLSYRSNQPQHF.